This T cell receptor (beta chain) was obtained from a study of cytomegalovirus exposure and HLA in healthy donors. About this clone: Its target is unknown.

The study's findings and limits: Prior analysis indicated that the majority of TCR beta V segments exhibited productivity approximately 90% or approximately 30% of the time. Excluded were some V segments that proved indistinguishable, including TRBV6-2 and TRBV6-3. Reportedly, HLA-A and HLA-B alleles of most subjects were accurately predicted from TCR beta.

Vbeta (60) and Jbeta (13) primers were used in the PCR. Measured with immunoSEQ multiplex PCR; TCRdb has only the in-frame clones, and not every one. The repertoire consists of roughly 130,000 clones, with around 9% occurring once and the leading ten covering 5.5%. Looked up from germline, CDR1 is LGHNT and CDR2 is FRNRAP. V lost 0 bases and J lost 7, with 9 bases in between. This CDR3 is 13 amino acids long. The TCR originated in a man aged 35 to 55 in good health and CMV-seronegative. The chain recombines TRBV12-5 with TRBJ1-1; no reliable D call. Source material: PBMCs. CDR3 region: CASGLVQGGEAFF. CDR3 coding DNA: TGTGCTAGTGGTTTGGTGCAAGGAGGTGAAGCTTTCTTT.